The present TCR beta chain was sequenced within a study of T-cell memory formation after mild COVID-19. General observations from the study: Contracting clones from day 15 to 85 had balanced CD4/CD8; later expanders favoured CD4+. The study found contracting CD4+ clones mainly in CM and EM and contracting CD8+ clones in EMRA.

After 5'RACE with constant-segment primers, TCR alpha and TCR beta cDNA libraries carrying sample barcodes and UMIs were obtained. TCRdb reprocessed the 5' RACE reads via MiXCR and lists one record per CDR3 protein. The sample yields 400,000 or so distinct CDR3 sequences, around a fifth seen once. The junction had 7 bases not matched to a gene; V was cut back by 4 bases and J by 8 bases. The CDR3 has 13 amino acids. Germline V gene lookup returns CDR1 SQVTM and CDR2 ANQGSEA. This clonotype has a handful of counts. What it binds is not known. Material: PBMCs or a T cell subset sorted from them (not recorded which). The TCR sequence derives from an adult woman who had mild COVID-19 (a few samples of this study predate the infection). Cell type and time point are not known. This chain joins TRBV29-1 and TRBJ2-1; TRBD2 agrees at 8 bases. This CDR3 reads CSVANGRAHEQFF. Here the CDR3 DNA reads TGCAGCGTTGCCAACGGGAGGGCTCATGAGCAGTTCTTC.